Sequencing of this T cell receptor (beta chain) was carried out in a study of blood T cells in healthy people across ages. Healthy Caucasians from Russia aged roughly 6 to 95 served as donors. Every donor gave approximately 10 milliliters of peripheral blood. The CDR3 spans 16 residues. Germline assignment: CDR1 DFQATT and CDR2 SNEGSKA (reference sequence). With 3 bases removed from V and 2 bases from J, the gap between germline ends came to 17 bases. For this clonotype: A much larger clone lies a single base off, so this may be a read error.

Combining a sample-barcoded 5' primer with a J-beta primer mix, a second PCR ran for roughly 7 to 12 cycles. A single record per CDR3 protein comes from TCRdb applying MiXCR to the 5' RACE reads. The sample has 600,000 to 800,000 distinct CDR3 sequences; 52% are singletons. This TCR was sampled from a woman aged 80 or over in good health. Sequencing was carried out using blood. This sequence joins TRBV20-1 and TRBJ2-1; TRBD2 might be the D (6 bases). The CDR3 protein is CSASGGNGSAYNEQFF. Here the CDR3 DNA reads TGCAGTGCTAGTGGTGGGAACGGGAGCGCCTACAATGAGCAGTTCTTC.